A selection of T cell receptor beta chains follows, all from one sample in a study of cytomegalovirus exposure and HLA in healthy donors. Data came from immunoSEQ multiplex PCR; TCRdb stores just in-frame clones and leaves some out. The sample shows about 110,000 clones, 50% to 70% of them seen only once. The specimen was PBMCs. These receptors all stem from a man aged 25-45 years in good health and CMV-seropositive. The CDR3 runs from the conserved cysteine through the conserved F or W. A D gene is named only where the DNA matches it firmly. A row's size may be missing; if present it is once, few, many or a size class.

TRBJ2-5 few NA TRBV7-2 TGTGCCAGCAGCTTACAGTCTCGAGGGACCCAGTACTTC CASSLQSRGTQYF
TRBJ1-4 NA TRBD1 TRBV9 TGTGCCAGCAGCGTAGGGACAGGGGATGAAAAACTGTTTTTT CASSVGTGDEKLFF
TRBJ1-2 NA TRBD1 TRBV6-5 TGTGCCAGCAGCTTGACAGGGACCTATGGCTACACCTTC CASSLTGTYGYTF
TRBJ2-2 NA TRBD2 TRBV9 TGTGCCAGCAGCGTAGCGGGGGGTGTCACCGGGGAGCTGTTTTTT CASSVAGGVTGELFF
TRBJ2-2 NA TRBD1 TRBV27 TGTGCCAGCAGAGGACAGGGCCTAGCCGGGGAGCTGTTTTTT CASRGQGLAGELFF
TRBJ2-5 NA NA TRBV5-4 TGTGCCAGCAGCTTGAGCTTGTTAATGCCGGAGACCCAGTACTTC CASSLSLLMPETQYF
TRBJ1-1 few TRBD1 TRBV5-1 TGCGCCAGCAGCATGACAGGGCTAGCGAACACTGAAGCTTTCTTT CASSMTGLANTEAFF
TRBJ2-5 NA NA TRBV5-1 TGCGCCAGCAGCTTGGGGGCTGGGGGGGCCCCTCAAGAGACCCAGTACTTC CASSLGAGGAPQETQYF
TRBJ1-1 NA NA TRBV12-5 TGTGCTAGTGGTTCCCTAACTACTGAAGCTTTCTTT CASGSLTTEAFF
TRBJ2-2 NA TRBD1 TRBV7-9 TGTGCCATCAGGCCGGACAGGAACACCGGGGAACTGTTTTTT CAIRPDRNTGELFF
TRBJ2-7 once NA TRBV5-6 TGTGCCAGCAGCTACTCTACCTCCCTCAGGAACGAGCAGTACTTC CASSYSTSLRNEQYF
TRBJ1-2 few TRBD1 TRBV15 TGTGCCACCAGCAGAGCCGGGACAGCTCCTATCTATGGCTACACCTTC CATSRAGTAPIYGYTF
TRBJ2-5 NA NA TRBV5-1 TGCGCCAGCAGCTGGGGGCCCAACCAAGAGACCCAGTACTTC CASSWGPNQETQYF
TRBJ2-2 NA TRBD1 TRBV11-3 TGTGCCAGCAGCCATGACAGGGATCCCACCGGGGAGCTGTTTTTT CASSHDRDPTGELFF
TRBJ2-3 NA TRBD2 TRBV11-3 TGTGCCAGCAGCTTAGTGGCGGGGGGATCAGATACGCAGTATTTT CASSLVAGGSDTQYF
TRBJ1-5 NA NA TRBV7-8 TGTGCCAGCAGCTTATACAGGATAAGGAGCAATCAGCCCCAGCATTTT CASSLYRIRSNQPQHF
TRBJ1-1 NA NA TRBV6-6 TGTGCCGGCAGGGACTCGTTATACACTGAAGCTTTCTTT CAGRDSLYTEAFF
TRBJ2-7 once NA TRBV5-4 TGTGCCAGCAGCTTGGGGCGGGGGCTCCCCTACGAGCAGTACTTC CASSLGRGLPYEQYF
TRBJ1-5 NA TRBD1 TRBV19 TGTGCCAGTAGGATCGGACAGGTTAGCAATCAGCCCCAGCATTTT CASRIGQVSNQPQHF
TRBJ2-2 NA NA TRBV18 TGTGCCAGCTCCCGGATGGGGCCTAACACCGGGGAGCTGTTTTTT CASSRMGPNTGELFF
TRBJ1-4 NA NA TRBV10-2 TGCGCCAGCAGTGTCCAGGGTTTAGGAGAAAAACTGTTTTTT CASSVQGLGEKLFF
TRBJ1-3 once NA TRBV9 TGTGCCAGCAGCGTGGGGGGGTCTTCTGGAAACACCATATATTTT CASSVGGSSGNTIYF
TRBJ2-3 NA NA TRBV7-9 TGTGCCAGCAGCTTCGGACTAGATACGCAGTATTTT CASSFGLDTQYF
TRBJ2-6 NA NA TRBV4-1 TGCGCCAGCAGCCAAGAAGGGCAGGGGACTGGGGCCAACGTCCTGACTTTC CASSQEGQGTGANVLTF
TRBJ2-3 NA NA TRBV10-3 TGTGCCATCAGTGAAGGGGAGGAGGGCACAGATACGCAGTATTTT CAISEGEEGTDTQYF
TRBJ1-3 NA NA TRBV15 TGTGCCACCAGCAGAGCCGCGGGCGGAAACACCATATATTTT CATSRAAGGNTIYF
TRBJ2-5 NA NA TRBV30 TGTGCCTGGAGTGCTAATATACGAGAGACCCAGTACTTC CAWSANIRETQYF
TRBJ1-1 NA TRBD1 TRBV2 TGTGCCAGCCACGACAGGGCGAACACTGAAGCTTTCTTT CASHDRANTEAFF
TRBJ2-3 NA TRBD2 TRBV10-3 TGTGCCATCAGTGACCTAGCGGGGGGTGACACAGATACGCAGTATTTT CAISDLAGGDTDTQYF
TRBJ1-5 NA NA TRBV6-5 TGTGCCAGCAGTGAAGTAGCCGGCACGGCCCAGCATTTT CASSEVAGTAQHF
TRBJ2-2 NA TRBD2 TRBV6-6 TGTGCCAGCAGCCTATGGGGGGGAAAGAACACCGGGGAGCTGTTTTTT CASSLWGGKNTGELFF
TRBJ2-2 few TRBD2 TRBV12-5 TGTGCTAGTGGTTTTGGACTAGCGGGGGGGGAACACCGGGGAGCTGTTTTT CASGFGLAGGEHRGAVF
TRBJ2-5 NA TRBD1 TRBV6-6 TGTGCCAGCAGTTCAGGGGACAGGGGGGCGGAGACCCAGTACTTC CASSSGDRGAETQYF
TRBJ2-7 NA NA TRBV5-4 TGTGCCAGCAGTTCCGGAGCGTTTGAGCAGTACTTC CASSSGAFEQYF
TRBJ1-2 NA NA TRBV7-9 TGTGCCAGCAGCTTAGGTCAGTCCGTGACGGGTGGCTACACCTTC CASSLGQSVTGGYTF
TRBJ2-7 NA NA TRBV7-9 TGTGCCAGCAGCTTAGCTATGGACAAAACTATCCACGAGCAGTACTTC CASSLAMDKTIHEQYF
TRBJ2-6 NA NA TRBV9 TGTGCCAGCAGCGTAGCTGTTAGCTCTGGGGCCAACGTCCTGACTTTC CASSVAVSSGANVLTF
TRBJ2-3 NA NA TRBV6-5 TGTGCCAGCAGTTACGGGCCACTCGGAGGCCAAGATACGCAGTATTTT CASSYGPLGGQDTQYF
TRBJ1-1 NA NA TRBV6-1 TGTGCCAGCAGTAGGGACATCGTGAACACTGAAGCTTTCTTT CASSRDIVNTEAFF
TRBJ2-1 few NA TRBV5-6 TGTGCCAGCACCGATGGGTTAGGGGGGGGCTACAATGAGCAGTTCTTC CASTDGLGGGYNEQFF
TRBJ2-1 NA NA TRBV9 TGTGCCAGCAGCGTAGTCTCGGGGGATAAGTTCTTC CASSVVSGDKFF
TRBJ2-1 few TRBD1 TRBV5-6 TGTGCCAGCAGCCCGACAGGGGCGAATTTATACAATGAGCAGTTCTTC CASSPTGANLYNEQFF
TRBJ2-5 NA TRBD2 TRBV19 TGTGCCAGTAGTATCGGGGGACTAGCGGGGGGGTCGGAGACCCAGTACTTC CASSIGGLAGGSETQYF
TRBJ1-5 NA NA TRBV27 TGTGCCAGCAGTCCCTCGGCGGGCCCGAGCAATCAGCCCCAGCATTTT CASSPSAGPSNQPQHF
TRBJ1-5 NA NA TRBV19 TGTGCCAGTACCCAACTGGGGACACAATATAGCAATCAGCCCCAGCATTTT CASTQLGTQYSNQPQHF
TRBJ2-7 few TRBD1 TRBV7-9 TGTGCCAGCAGCTTAGTTTTGGGACAGGAGATTTTC CASSLVLGQEIF
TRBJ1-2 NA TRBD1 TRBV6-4 TGTGCCAGCAGTGCGACAGGGGTCCCTTTGCTTTCCTTC CASSATGVPLLSF
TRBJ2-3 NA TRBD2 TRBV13 TGTGCCAGCAGCTTAGGGGTAGCGGGGGGCACAGATACGCAGTATTTT CASSLGVAGGTDTQYF
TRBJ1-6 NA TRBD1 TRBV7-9 TGTGCCAGCAGCCCACAGGGGCTCTCACCCCTCCACTTT CASSPQGLSPLHF
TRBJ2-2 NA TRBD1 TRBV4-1 TGCGCCAGCAGCTGGGGACAGCTCCGCACCGGGGAGCTGTTTTTT CASSWGQLRTGELFF